Below, 31 T cell receptor beta chains from the same sample are listed, as sequenced in a study of OX40 agonist ivuxolimab in advanced cancers. The library was obtained by the immunoSEQ multiplex PCR assay. Held by TCRdb, this immuneACCESS table contains in-frame sequences only and omits some clones. Under half of the omission traces to an unresolved V gene where checked; the cause of the rest is unknown. The sample data list approximately 50,000 clones, and 85% of these were observed just once. The top ten hold approximately 3% of the sample. This specimen was CD4+ or CD8+ T cells sorted from blood, taken in a trial of the OX40 agonist ivuxolimab. The receptors come from an adult with an advanced solid tumor such as melanoma, head and neck, liver or kidney cancer.

This clone occurred once. The V call is TRBV27, the J call TRBJ1-6, with no clear D. V lost 3 bases to trimming and J lost 6 bases, with 18 bases between them. The germline V gene encodes CDR1 MNHEY and CDR2 SMNVEV (reference sequence). There are 17 residues in the CDR3. CDR3 sequence (DNA): TGTGCCAGCAGTTTGGGAAGCCCCGGGGTCCGTAATTCACCCCTCCACTTT. It is translated as CASSLGSPGVRNSPLHF.

This clone was observed a few times. The chain is built from TRBV11-2 and TRBJ2-3, with D perhaps TRBD2 (5 bases). The CDR3 loop spans 12 amino acids. Germline-derived CDR1 and CDR2 are SGHAT and FQNNGV. V was clipped by 0 bases and J by 9 bases, with 7 bases between them. Written as DNA, the CDR3 is TGTGCCAGCAGCTTAGACCGAGGGACGCAGTATTTT. Translation: CASSLDRGTQYF.

This chain joins TRBV19 and TRBJ1-3; D ambiguous. Trimming removed 7 bases at V and 0 bases at J, with 16 bases between. Looked up from germline, CDR1 is LNHDA and CDR2 is SQIVND (reference sequence). The CDR3 is made up of 16 amino acids. The CDR3 region is CASTLFRPISGNTIYF. For the CDR3, the DNA is TGTGCCAGTACCCTTTTCCGGCCCATCTCTGGAAACACCATATATTTT.

The V and J genes are TRBV4-1 and TRBJ2-5; 8 bases map to TRBD1. V trimming: 3 bases; J trimming: 4 bases; junction bases outside the gene matches: 16. This CDR3 has 18 amino acids. Germline V gene sequence: CDR1 MGHRA, CDR2 YSYEKL. CDR3 in amino acids: CASSHSIRAQGAVETQYF. DNA of the CDR3: TGCGCCAGCAGCCACTCCATCCGGGCCCAGGGGGCTGTAGAGACCCAGTACTTC.

Only one count was recorded for this clone. The chain recombines TRBV6-7 with TRBJ2-3; 10 bases are shared with TRBD2. TRBV6-7 is recorded as an ORF, its role being uncertain. The CDR3 is made up of 18 amino acids. The J segment lost 2 bases and the V segment lost 5 bases, leaving 13 bases of the junction unmatched. The CDR3 loop reads CASSGTRPAGGVTDTQYF. The CDR3 bases are TGTGCCAGCAGTGGAACGCGCCCAGCGGGAGGGGTCACAGATACGCAGTATTTT.

The chain has TRBV6-1 and TRBJ2-2; D gene uncertain. Germline-derived CDR1 and CDR2 are MNHNS and SASEGT. The CDR3 covers 11 residues. V was shortened by 4 bases and J by 5 bases, with 2 bases between the two germline ends. The CDR3 nucleotides are TGTGCCAGCAGTGTAACCGGGGAGCTGTTTTTT. Translated, it gives CASSVTGELFF.

This chain links TRBV9 with TRBJ2-3, with D maybe TRBD2 (6 bases). Germline CDR1 and CDR2: SGDLS and YYNGEE. CDR3 size: 13 residues. V dropped 0 bases and J dropped 11 bases, with 13 bases sitting between them. The DNA of the CDR3 is TGTGCCAGCAGCGTAGAGGGCGGGACCGAGCAGTATTTT. This encodes CASSVEGGTEQYF.

The gene calls are TRBV11-3 and TRBJ2-3; D is undetermined. CDR3 length equals 14 residues. Germline loops: CDR1 SGHNT, CDR2 YENEEA. Trimming took 3 bases from V and 0 from J, leaving 7 bases between them. The DNA of the CDR3 is TGTGCCAGCAGCTTTACGGATAGCACAGATACGCAGTATTTT. Its protein product is CASSFTDSTDTQYF.

This chain joins TRBV7-9 and TRBJ1-2; D is perhaps TRBD1 (6 bases). V shed 5 bases and J shed 5 bases, with 24 bases lying between them. Germline V gene sequence: CDR1 SEHNR, CDR2 FQNEAQ (reference sequence). The CDR3 runs 17 residues. As DNA, the CDR3 is TGTGCCAGCAGCCCAAAGAGACAGGAGCCGGCCTCATATGGCTACACCTTC. Its translation: CASSPKRQEPASYGYTF.

V gene TRBV6-4 combines with J gene TRBJ1-3, with D perhaps matching TRBD1 (5 bases). The germline V gene encodes CDR1 MRHNA and CDR2 SNTAGT. This CDR3 region has 17 residues. Trimming removed 8 bases from V and 0 bases from J, with 20 bases in between. This CDR3 is CASRGAKGSLSGNTIYF. The CDR3 bases are TGTGCCAGCCGAGGGGCAAAGGGGTCCCTCTCTGGAAACACCATATATTTT.

The chain has TRBV7-6 and TRBJ2-2; D is ambiguous. This CDR3 spans 13 amino acids. In germline, CDR1 is SGHVS, CDR2 FNYEAQ. The V and J ends lost 5 bases and 8 bases respectively, with 12 bases between them. The CDR3 sequence: CASSLKALGELFF. The CDR3 DNA reads as TGTGCCAGCAGCCTCAAGGCATTGGGGGAGCTGTTTTTT.

The genes are TRBV5-1 and TRBJ2-5, with D unresolved. The V end was cut by 7 bases, the J end by 4 bases, with 11 bases between. The CDR3 has 12 residues. The germline CDR1 and CDR2 sequences are SGHRS and YFSETQ. The CDR3 reads CASLGSSETQYF. The CDR3 nucleotides are TGCGCCAGCTTGGGGTCCTCAGAGACCCAGTACTTC.

The chain recombines TRBV2 with TRBJ2-3; 8 bases line up with TRBD2. The length of the CDR3 is 13 residues. Germline CDR1 and CDR2: SNHLY and FYNNEI. The CDR3 DNA follows: TGTGACGCTAAGCGGGGGAACACAGATACGCAGTATTTT. This encodes CDAKRGNTDTQYF.

This chain connects TRBV5-6 to TRBJ2-1, with TRBD2 matching over 8 bases. Germline V gene lookup returns CDR1 SGHDT and CDR2 YYEEEE. This CDR3 comprises 14 residues. The V gene end was trimmed by 4 bases and the J gene end by 6 bases; junction bases not matched to a gene: 6. The CDR3 DNA follows: TGTGCCAGCAGCGGAGCGGGAGTCGTCAATGAGCAGTTCTTC. Its protein is CASSGAGVVNEQFF.

V usage is TRBV4-1 and J usage is TRBJ2-1, with TRBD2 matching over 7 bases. Germline lookup yields CDR1 MGHRA and CDR2 YSYEKL. The length of the CDR3 is 15 residues. Trimming removed 6 bases from V and 3 bases from J; junction bases left unmatched: 8. The CDR3 loop is CASRARASGYNEQFF. The CDR3 DNA reads TGCGCCAGCAGGGCCCGGGCTAGCGGCTACAATGAGCAGTTCTTC.

This clone came up a few times. J is TRBJ1-2 and V is TRBV5-6; D gene uncertain. This CDR3 contains 14 residues. Germline values: CDR1 SGHDT, CDR2 YYEEEE. Trimming removed 1 base at V and 0 bases at J, with 7 bases between. The CDR3 DNA sequence: TGTGCCAGCAGCTTGCCAAGATCTAACTATGGCTACACCTTC. Translation: CASSLPRSNYGYTF.

The genes are TRBV6-5 and TRBJ2-7, with D perhaps TRBD1 (5 bases). V lost 5 bases and J 6 bases, leaving 11 bases between the germline ends. Germline assignment: CDR1 MNHEY and CDR2 SVGAGI. CDR3 size: 12 residues. CDR3 in DNA: TGTGCCAGCAGTAGACCAGGGTCCGAGCAGTACTTC. Protein product: CASSRPGSEQYF.

A note on this clone: Relative to the germline gene, one junction end is altered; a read error may explain this. This sample includes further DNA sequences coding for the same CDR3. The chain employs TRBV7-3 and TRBJ2-7; 7 nucleotides align to TRBD1. The CDR3 loop spans 16 amino acids. Germline-derived CDR1 and CDR2 are SGHTA and FQGTGA. The CDR3 DNA reads TGCGCCAGCAGCCAACCAGACAGGGCGCGCCTCTACGAGCAGTACTTC. Its protein is CASSQPDRARLYEQYF.

This clone was recorded once. J is TRBJ2-7 and V is TRBV19; D might be TRBD2 (5 bases). V lost 3 bases and J 2 bases, leaving 8 bases between the germline ends. Germline CDR1 is LNHDA and CDR2 is SQIVND (reference sequence). The CDR3 is 13 residues long. CDR3 region: CASSIVGAYEQYF. CDR3 coding DNA: TGTGCCAGTAGTATTGTCGGGGCCTACGAGCAGTACTTC.

The V gene is TRBV6-5, the J gene TRBJ2-7; D unclear. This CDR3 is built from 14 residues. Germline V lookup: CDR1 MNHEY, CDR2 SVGAGI. V dropped 3 bases and J dropped 5 bases, with 14 bases sitting between them. CDR3 amino acids: CASSYSGSSDEQYF. CDR3 in DNA: TGTGCCAGCAGTTATTCCGGTTCGTCGGACGAGCAGTACTTC.

V and J are TRBV7-3 and TRBJ2-1; TRBD1 is a possible D gene (5 bases). CDR3 length: 16 residues. Germline loops: CDR1 SGHTA, CDR2 FQGTGA. With 3 bases removed from V and 4 bases from J, the gap between germline ends came to 16 bases. The chain's CDR3 is CASSFYKTAFYNEQFF. CDR3 nucleotides: TGTGCCAGCAGCTTTTATAAGACAGCTTTTTACAATGAGCAGTTCTTC.

V usage is TRBV2 and J usage is TRBJ2-3; D unclear. CDR1 and CDR2 from the germline V gene are SNHLY and FYNNEI. This CDR3 is built from 12 residues. Trimming cost V 6 bases and J 4 bases, with 8 bases left between them. The CDR3 sequence is CASREQSDTQYF. CDR3 in DNA: TGTGCCAGCAGGGAACAATCAGATACGCAGTATTTT.

This chain uses TRBV7-3 with TRBJ2-1; TRBD2 matches at 11 bases. CDR1 is SGHTA and CDR2 is FQGTGA in the germline V gene. The length of the CDR3 is 15 residues. V trimming: 2 bases; J trimming: 9 bases; junction bases outside the gene matches: 6. The CDR3 DNA sequence: TGTGCCAGCAGCTTAGCGATTAGCGGGGGGGGTGAGCAGTTCTTC. Encoded protein: CASSLAISGGGEQFF. The whole variable domain, filled in from reference TRBV7-3 and TRBJ2-1, reads GAGVSQTPSNKVTEKGKYVELRCDPISGHTALYWYRQSLGQGPEFLIYFQGTGAADDSGLPNDRFFAVRPEGSVSTLKIQRTERGDSAVYLCASSLAISGGGEQFFGPGTRLTVL.

This chain connects TRBV14 to TRBJ2-1; 10 nucleotides agree with TRBD2. Germline V gene lookup returns CDR1 SGHDN and CDR2 FVKESK. CDR3 length: 12 amino acids. The J segment lost 8 bases and the V segment lost 6 bases, leaving 1 base of the junction unmatched. The CDR3 protein is CASSLAGDEQFF. The CDR3 nucleotides read TGTGCCAGCAGTCTAGCGGGAGATGAGCAGTTCTTC.

J is TRBJ2-1 and V is TRBV19; tentatively, D is TRBD1 or TRBD2 (5 bases each). The CDR3 sequence is 16 residues long. V gave up 1 base and J gave up 2 bases, with 12 bases separating them. Germline CDR1 is LNHDA and CDR2 is SQIVND (reference sequence). CDR3 residues: CASSIGGSQAYNEQFF. As DNA, the CDR3 is TGTGCCAGTAGTATAGGAGGGTCACAGGCCTACAATGAGCAGTTCTTC.

This chain joins TRBV30 and TRBJ2-7; D not certain. CDR3 length equals 13 residues. V was trimmed by 0 bases and J by 3 bases, leaving 9 bases between them. Germline V gives CDR1 GTSNPN, CDR2 SVGIG (reference sequence). CDR3 in amino acids: CAWSVSMLYEQYF. CDR3 nucleotide sequence: TGTGCCTGGAGTGTATCGATGCTCTACGAGCAGTACTTC.

The chain recombines TRBV18 with TRBJ2-1; 7 bases map to TRBD2. Germline CDR1 and CDR2: KGHSH and LQKENI. V lost 1 base, J lost 4 bases, and 10 bases stayed unmatched. The CDR3 is 17 amino acids. The CDR3 region is CASSPRRPGLRYNEQFF. DNA of the CDR3: TGTGCCAGCTCACCACGGCGGCCGGGACTACGGTACAATGAGCAGTTCTTC.

This chain connects TRBV10-3 to TRBJ2-5; TRBD1 matches 10 bases. The CDR3 is 15 amino acids. CDR1 is ENHRY, CDR2 SYGVKD, per germline. Trimming took 7 bases from V and 5 from J; bases not matched to a gene: 10. In nucleotides, the CDR3 is TGTGCCATCACCCAAAGACAGGGGGCCGGCGAGACCCAGTACTTC. It specifies CAITQRQGAGETQYF.

The rearrangement joins TRBV29-1 to TRBJ1-2, with D unclear. CDR3 size: 11 residues. Germline CDR1 and CDR2: SQVTM and ANQGSEA. V was pared by 0 bases and J by 4 bases, with 3 bases between. The CDR3 loop reads CSVEDVYGYTF. In DNA form, the CDR3 reads TGCAGCGTTGAAGATGTCTATGGCTACACCTTC.

CDR3 coding DNA: TGTGCCAGCAGTTCAGGCTCCGGTAATGAAAAACTGTTTTTT. It is translated as CASSSGSGNEKLFF. The chain is built from TRBV28 and TRBJ1-4; D gene uncertain. The CDR3 runs to 14 residues. Trimming took off 4 bases at V and 4 bases at J, with 10 bases between the two ends. CDR1 MDHEN and CDR2 SYDVKM come from the germline V gene.

The chain links TRBV19 to TRBJ1-4; no firm D call. V gave up 9 bases and J gave up 7 bases, with 9 bases separating them. The CDR3 extends over 11 amino acids. Germline-derived CDR1 and CDR2 are LNHDA and SQIVND (reference sequence). As DNA, the CDR3 is TGTGCCAGCGAGAGGAGTGAAAAACTGTTTTTT. Translation: CASERSEKLFF.